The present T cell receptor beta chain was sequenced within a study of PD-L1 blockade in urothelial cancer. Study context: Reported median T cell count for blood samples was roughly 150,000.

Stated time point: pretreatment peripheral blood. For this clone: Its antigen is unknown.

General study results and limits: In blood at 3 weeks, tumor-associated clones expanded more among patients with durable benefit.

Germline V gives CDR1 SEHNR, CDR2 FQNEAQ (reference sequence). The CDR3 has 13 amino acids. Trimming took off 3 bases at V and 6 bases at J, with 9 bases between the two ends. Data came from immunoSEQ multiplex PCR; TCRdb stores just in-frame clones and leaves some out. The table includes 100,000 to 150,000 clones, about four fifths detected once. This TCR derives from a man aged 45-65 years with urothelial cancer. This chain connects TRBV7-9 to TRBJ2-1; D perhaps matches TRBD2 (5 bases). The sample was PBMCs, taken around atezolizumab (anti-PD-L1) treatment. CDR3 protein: CASSLGALNEQFF. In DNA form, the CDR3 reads TGTGCCAGCAGCTTGGGAGCGCTCAATGAGCAGTTCTTC. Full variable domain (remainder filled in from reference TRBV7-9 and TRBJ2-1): DTGVSQNPRHKITKRGQNVTFRCDPISEHNRLYWYRQTLGQGPEFLTYFQNEAQLEKSRLLSDRFSAERPKGSFSTLEIQRTEQGDSAMYLCASSLGALNEQFFGPGTRLTVL.